A single sample gave rise to the 4 T cell receptor beta chains below, sequenced in a study of T cell repertoires in ileal Crohn's disease. Stated time point: proximal margin of the surgical specimen (macroscopically non-inflamed). This table comes from immunoSEQ multiplex PCR, and its TCRdb copy is limited to in-frame clones, with some not included. Seen here are 2,500 to 3,000 clones, roughly 77% observed once, and the top ten hold less than 75%. Material for sequencing was ileal tissue. The receptors were sampled from an adult with Crohn's disease.

V is TRBV7-3 and J is TRBJ2-6, with D maybe TRBD2 (6 bases). Gene TRBJ2-5 matches the end of the DNA better, so the J call may be wrong. The CDR3 loop spans 14 amino acids. CDR1 and CDR2 from the germline V gene are SGHTA and FQGTGA. CDR3 residues: CASSLVGGLETQYF. The CDR3 DNA follows: TGTGCCAGCAGCTTAGTTGGAGGGTTGGAGACCCAGTACTTC.

V and J are TRBV5-4 and TRBJ2-2; perhaps TRBD1 as D (6 bases). Germline assignment: CDR1 SGHNT and CDR2 YYREEE (reference sequence). This CDR3 has 17 residues. V dropped 4 bases and J dropped 3 bases, with 19 bases sitting between them. This CDR3 reads CASSPSRGRLDTGELFF. As DNA, the CDR3 is TGTGCCAGCAGCCCCTCCAGGGGACGGTTAGACACCGGGGAGCTGTTTTTT.

V gene TRBV12-5 combines with J gene TRBJ2-3, with D hard to call. V lost 6 bases and J lost 1, with 11 bases in between. Germline CDR1 LGHNT, CDR2 FRNRAP. The CDR3 is 14 residues long. The CDR3 DNA follows: TGTGCTAGTGGCCATACCACTCGCACAGATACGCAGTATTTT. Protein product: CASGHTTRTDTQYF.

V is TRBV7-9 and J is TRBJ2-7; no reliable D call. The CDR3 is 12 amino acids. Germline V gene lookup returns CDR1 SEHNR and CDR2 FQNEAQ (reference sequence). V was trimmed by 2 bases and J by 6 bases, leaving 8 bases between them. CDR3 DNA sequence: TGTGCCAGCAGCTTAAACTGGGGCGAGCAGTACTTC. The encoded protein is CASSLNWGEQYF.